Listed below are T cell receptor beta chains from one sample, sequenced in a study of cytomegalovirus exposure and HLA in healthy donors. Assay: immunoSEQ multiplex PCR; the TCRdb copy retains only in-frame clones and omits some. The sample lists roughly 100,000 clones; 75% to 85% were seen once. The sequencing sample was made of PBMCs. These receptors came from a man between 18 and 29 years old in good health and CMV-seronegative. Both conserved end residues are part of each CDR3. A D gene is named only where the DNA matches it firmly. Rows give clone size only sometimes, using once, few, many, or a class for an expanded clone.

clone size | J gene | V gene | D gene | CDR3 DNA | CDR3 protein
. | TRBJ1-2 | TRBV30 | TRBD1 | TGTGCCTGGAGTGCAGGGGGCGCGAGGGGCTACACCTTC | CAWSAGGARGYTF
. | TRBJ2-3 | TRBV19 | TRBD2 | TGTGCCACGGCTCGACTAGCGGTATACACAGATACGCAGTATTTT | CATARLAVYTDTQYF
. | TRBJ2-7 | TRBV9 | TRBD2 | TGTGCCAGCAGCGTCGGGACTAGCGGGAACGAGTACTTC | CASSVGTSGNEYF
once | TRBJ1-1 | TRBV6-1 | TRBD1 | TGTGCCTGCCACCCAGGGGGCCGGGACACTGAAGCTTTCTTT | CACHPGGRDTEAFF
. | TRBJ2-3 | TRBV5-1 | TRBD2 | TGCGCCAGCAGCTTGCCTACTAGCGGGAGCACAGATACGCAGTATTTT | CASSLPTSGSTDTQYF
. | TRBJ2-7 | TRBV28 | . | TGTGCCAGCAGTTCCCCATGGACAAGCCTTTCTTCAACCTACGAGCAGTACTTC | CASSSPWTSLSSTYEQYF
few | TRBJ1-1 | TRBV25-1 | . | TGTGCCAGCAGTGGGGGGCCAACAGGGATGAACACTGAAGCTTTCTTT | CASSGGPTGMNTEAFF
. | TRBJ1-1 | TRBV6-1 | TRBD1 | TGTGCCAGCAGCCCGACAGGGGAGGCTGAAGCTTTCTTT | CASSPTGEAEAFF
few | TRBJ2-7 | TRBV9 | . | TGTGCCAGCAGCGCCCGGGACACTTCCTACGAGCAGTACTTC | CASSARDTSYEQYF
. | TRBJ2-2 | TRBV6-4 | TRBD2 | TGTGCCAGCAGTCAGACTAGCTTTAACACCGGGGAGCTGTTTTTT | CASSQTSFNTGELFF
. | TRBJ2-3 | TRBV7-6 | . | TGTGCCAGCAGCCCGGGGCCGGGAGCTCCCACAGATACGCAGTATTTT | CASSPGPGAPTDTQYF
. | TRBJ2-7 | TRBV9 | TRBD2 | TGTGCCAGCAGCTCCCGCCCCGGGACTAGCGGGAGGCTCTACGAGCAGTACTTC | CASSSRPGTSGRLYEQYF
. | TRBJ2-1 | TRBV7-9 | . | TGTGCCAGCAGCTCCCTACTGACAGACGAGCAGTTCTTC | CASSSLLTDEQFF
. | TRBJ1-2 | TRBV28 | TRBD1 | TGTGCCACTTCCTTAAGGGGGCTGAGGGATGGCTACACCTTC | CATSLRGLRDGYTF
. | TRBJ2-5 | TRBV28 | . | TGTGCCAGCAGTGACCAGGGGCTAGAGACCCAGTACTTC | CASSDQGLETQYF
once | TRBJ2-7 | TRBV7-9 | TRBD2 | TGTTCCAGCAGCTTATCCGGGACTAGCGGGCCGGTCGAGCAGTACTTC | CSSSLSGTSGPVEQYF
. | TRBJ2-7 | TRBV7-9 | TRBD1 | TGTGCCAGCAGCTTGGAACCGGGACAGGGTTCCTACGAGCAGTACTTC | CASSLEPGQGSYEQYF
. | TRBJ2-7 | TRBV7-9 | . | TGTTCCAGCAGCGGTGTTTCGGACGAGCAGTACTTC | CSSSGVSDEQYF
once | TRBJ2-7 | TRBV7-3 | . | TGTGCCAGCAGCTTGACAGCCTCCTACGAGCAGTACTTC | CASSLTASYEQYF
. | TRBJ2-1 | TRBV5-4 | TRBD2 | TGTGCCAGCAGCTTGGATCAGCGGGAAGGCTATGAGCAGTTCTTC | CASSLDQREGYEQFF
. | TRBJ2-7 | TRBV4-2 | . | TGTGCCAGCAGCCAAGACTCGCTAGCGCCTTTAAAGCAGTACTTC | CASSQDSLAPLKQYF
few | TRBJ2-5 | TRBV5-8 | TRBD2 | TGTGCCAGCAGCTTGGTTCTAGCGGGGTTTGTGGAGACCCAGTACTTC | CASSLVLAGFVETQYF
once | TRBJ1-5 | TRBV2 | . | TGTGCCAGCAGAAGAAGTGCGGGGTACAATCAGCCCCAGCATTTT | CASRRSAGYNQPQHF
. | TRBJ2-3 | TRBV27 | . | TGTGCCAGCAGTTCGCTAGCAGAAAGGTATTTT | CASSSLAERYF
. | TRBJ1-1 | TRBV7-9 | TRBD1 | TGTGCCAGCAGCTCACAGGGGTACGAAGCTTTCTTT | CASSSQGYEAFF
. | TRBJ1-1 | TRBV7-9 | . | TGTGCCAGCAGCTTAGTACAGGGGAACACTGAAGCTTTCTTT | CASSLVQGNTEAFF
. | TRBJ1-1 | TRBV5-5 | . | TGTGCCAGCAGCCGGCAGGGGTCTGAAGCTTTCTTT | CASSRQGSEAFF
. | TRBJ2-7 | TRBV28 | TRBD1 | TGTGCCAGCAGCCGAAGGGACAGGGATTCCTACGAGCAGTACTTC | CASSRRDRDSYEQYF
. | TRBJ2-5 | TRBV28 | TRBD1 | TGTGCCAGCAGCCAGGGGGCGGCCTCTCCAGAGACCCAGTACTTC | CASSQGAASPETQYF
once | TRBJ1-2 | TRBV4-3 | TRBD1 | TGCGCCAGCAGCCTAATACTCCAGGGGGCGAATTATGGCTACACCTTC | CASSLILQGANYGYTF
. | TRBJ2-3 | TRBV2 | . | TGTGCCAGCAGGCAGGGGCCAGATACGCAGTATTTT | CASRQGPDTQYF
. | TRBJ2-1 | TRBV29-1 | TRBD2 | TGCAGCGTTGAGGGGACTAGCGGGAGTACATACAATGAGCAGTTCTTC | CSVEGTSGSTYNEQFF
. | TRBJ1-2 | TRBV4-1 | . | TGCGCCAGCAGCCAAGATAGCCGTTATGGCTACACCTTC | CASSQDSRYGYTF
. | TRBJ1-2 | TRBV30 | TRBD1 | TGTGCCTGGAATTCAAGGGACAGGGCCTACTATGGCTACACCTTC | CAWNSRDRAYYGYTF
. | TRBJ2-1 | TRBV9 | TRBD1 | TGTGCCAGCAGCGTAACAGGGGGACGGAATGAGCAGTTCTTC | CASSVTGGRNEQFF
. | TRBJ2-2 | TRBV19 | TRBD2 | TGTGCCAGTAGTATGACTAGCCTATCCACCGGGGAGCTGTTTTTT | CASSMTSLSTGELFF
. | TRBJ2-7 | TRBV7-2 | TRBD2 | TGTGCCAGCAGCCCCGCGGGTCTGGCGGGAGTAAGGTACGAGCAGTACTTC | CASSPAGLAGVRYEQYF
. | TRBJ2-3 | TRBV7-9 | . | TGTGCCAGCAGCTTAGGCTCGCGGAGCACAGATACGCAGTATTTT | CASSLGSRSTDTQYF
few | TRBJ1-1 | TRBV6-5 | TRBD1 | TGTGCCAGCGGACAGGGAGGTGAAGCTTTCTTT | CASGQGGEAFF
. | TRBJ2-2 | TRBV2 | . | . | CASSTSLAGVTGELFF
. | TRBJ2-7 | TRBV7-2 | . | TGTGCCAGCAGCTTAGCCGGGAACCTCCACGAGCAGTACTTC | CASSLAGNLHEQYF
. | TRBJ1-2 | TRBV6-5 | . | TGTGCCAGCAGTTACACCGGTAACTATGGCTACACCTTC | CASSYTGNYGYTF
. | TRBJ2-7 | TRBV11-2 | . | TGTGCCAGCAGCCGGGTCCAAGCCTACGAGCAGTACTTC | CASSRVQAYEQYF
. | TRBJ2-2 | TRBV6-1 | TRBD2 | TGTGCCAGCAGTGTGCTAGCGGAGCCCAACACCGGGGAGCTGTTTTTT | CASSVLAEPNTGELFF
. | TRBJ1-5 | TRBV2 | . | TGTGCCAGCAGTGGCGAGGCGCCGGGCAATCAGCCCCAGCATTTT | CASSGEAPGNQPQHF
. | TRBJ1-1 | TRBV4-2 | . | TGTGCCAGCAGCCAAAGCTACCAGGGGTCGGATTTCTTT | CASSQSYQGSDFF
. | TRBJ2-7 | TRBV7-8 | TRBD1 | TGTGCCAGCAGCTCCCGGGACAGGGGGTTTGAGCGGCCCTCCTACGAGCAGTACTTC | CASSSRDRGFERPSYEQYF
. | TRBJ1-2 | TRBV5-8 | TRBD1 | TGTGCCAGCAGCTGGGCAGGGGGCACTATCTATGGCTACACCTTC | CASSWAGGTIYGYTF
. | TRBJ2-1 | TRBV7-9 | . | TGTGCCAGCAGCTCGTTGACTGGCGGGCCCTCCTACAATGAGCAGTTCTTC | CASSSLTGGPSYNEQFF
. | TRBJ2-1 | TRBV13 | TRBD2 | TGTGCCAGCAGCCAAGGACTAGCGGGGACCTACAATGAGCAGTTCTTC | CASSQGLAGTYNEQFF
few | TRBJ1-1 | TRBV6-5 | . | TGTGCCAGCAGGGGGCTGGACAGCCTCAACACTGAAGCTTTCTTT | CASRGLDSLNTEAFF
. | TRBJ2-7 | TRBV28 | . | TGTGCCAGCAGTTCGCCCGGGACCTACGAGCAGTACTTC | CASSSPGTYEQYF
. | TRBJ2-6 | TRBV5-1 | . | TGCGCCAGCAGCTTGGTAGTCCCTCTGGGGGCCAACGTCCTGACTTTC | CASSLVVPLGANVLTF
. | TRBJ1-1 | TRBV13 | . | TGTGCCAGCAGCTCAAGAACCGGGGTTAAGACTGAAGCTTTCTTT | CASSSRTGVKTEAFF
. | TRBJ1-1 | TRBV7-9 | . | TGTGCCAGCAGCTTTTCATCGATGGGATGGGGGGACACTGAAGCTTTCTTT | CASSFSSMGWGDTEAFF